These 6 T cell receptor beta chains originate from one sample sequenced in a study of OX40 agonist ivuxolimab in advanced cancers. Sequenced by immunoSEQ multiplex PCR; TCRdb stores in-frame clones only, minus some. The table includes 65,000 to 90,000 clones, approximately 85% detected once. The source was CD4+ or CD8+ T cells sorted from blood, collected in a trial of the OX40 agonist ivuxolimab. All receptors derive from an adult with an advanced solid tumor such as melanoma, head and neck, liver or kidney cancer.

V usage is TRBV7-2 and J usage is TRBJ1-2; 9 bases are a match to TRBD1. This CDR3 region has 17 residues. The V gene's germline CDR1 is SGHTA and CDR2 FQGNSA. The V segment lost 1 base and the J segment 4 bases; nucleotides outside the gene matches: 10. The CDR3 nucleotides are TGTGCCAGCAGCTTAGAAGGGACAGGGTCTTCCCTCTATGGCTACACCTTC. Translating gives CASSLEGTGSSLYGYTF.

The chain joins TRBV19 to TRBJ1-1; D is uncertain. V lost 4 bases and J 2 bases, leaving 11 bases between the germline ends. Germline V CDR1 and CDR2: LNHDA, SQIVND (reference sequence). This CDR3 contains 14 residues. CDR3 loop: CASSRGTLNTEAFF. The CDR3, as DNA: TGTGCCAGTAGTAGGGGAACGTTAAACACTGAAGCTTTCTTT.

This clone was counted only a few times. V gene TRBV19 combines with J gene TRBJ2-7; 9 bases align to TRBD2. The CDR3 is made up of 16 amino acids. In germline, CDR1 is LNHDA, CDR2 SQIVND (reference sequence). Trimming cost V 4 bases and J 4 bases; bases outside gene matches: 11. The CDR3 loop is CASSRQPGLAGYEQYF. Written as DNA, the CDR3 is TGTGCCAGTAGTAGACAACCGGGACTAGCAGGGTACGAGCAGTACTTC.

V usage is TRBV7-9 and J usage is TRBJ2-3; D is ambiguous. V lost 1 base and J lost 2, with 13 bases in between. The germline gives CDR1 SEHNR, CDR2 FQNEAQ (reference sequence). The length of the CDR3 is 16 residues. This CDR3 is CASSLDRRSPTDTQYF. The CDR3 DNA sequence: TGTGCCAGCAGCTTAGACCGTCGGTCTCCCACAGATACGCAGTATTTT.

The chain joins TRBV7-2 to TRBJ1-2; the match to TRBD1 covers 9 bases. The CDR3 is made up of 14 amino acids. The ends lost 5 bases at V and 7 bases at J; junction bases unmatched: 8. Germline CDR1 reads SGHTA; CDR2 reads FQGNSA. CDR3 in amino acids: CASSLQGAQRGYTF. CDR3 sequence (DNA): TGTGCCAGCAGCCTACAGGGGGCGCAACGTGGCTACACCTTC.

This clone occurred once. The chain is built from TRBV4-1 and TRBJ2-1; D not resolved. Per the germline V gene, CDR1 is MGHRA and CDR2 is YSYEKL. Trimming took 1 base from V and 0 from J, leaving 7 bases between them. CDR3 size: 15 residues. CDR3 coding DNA: TGCGCCAGCAGCCAAGTTGCAGGCTCCTACAATGAGCAGTTCTTC. Amino acids: CASSQVAGSYNEQFF.